This T cell receptor (beta chain) was obtained from a study of T cells after yellow fever vaccination (dated by TCRdb to between 2017 and 2020). In terms of the full investigation: The SMART-Seq v4 Ultra Low Input RNA kit was used to prepare libraries from fractions with low cell numbers. To follow T-cell clones before and after primary and booster YFV17D yellow fever vaccination, bulk TCR alpha and beta repertoires were sequenced over time. Two healthy male donors made up the cohort, one aged 18 to 30 years and the other aged 30 to 40 years. Bulk PBMC replicates and cell subsets were isolated from blood drawn at multiple timepoints before and after both primary and secondary immunization.

Notes on this clonotype: No cognate antigen has been identified for it. No qualities accompany the bases; no much larger clone lies one base away.

The intended sense of this specimen's treatment or condition label: live attenuated yellow fever vaccine strain. At each blood-draw timepoint, two biological replicates of bulk PBMCs were obtained. PBMCs were isolated from peripheral blood using a standard Ficoll-Paque protocol. TriZol was used to extract RNA from bulk PBMCs, CD4 and CD8 fractions, and dextramer-positive and dextramer-negative fractions. The research as a whole found: Because only two donors were included in the study, the extent to which the findings can be generalized is limited. Computational filtering was needed because FACS-sorted repertoires could contain abundant contaminating clonotypes from the bulk population. The secondary T-cell response was found to be weaker but faster than the primary response, with a peak reached on day 5 rather than on day 15. A small share of clonotypes occurred in both CD4 and CD8 compartments, likely arising from convergent recombination. Most clones expanded after primary vaccination (96% of CD4 and around nine tenths of CD8) were re-detected after the booster, suggesting that broad memory maintenance occurred.

Sequencing relied on an Illumina NovaSeq 6000. TCR cDNA was synthesized by 5'RACE template switching, which introduced a universal primer site and unique molecular identifiers. Priming of cDNA synthesis was performed from both the TCR alpha and TCR beta constant segments. Two PCR steps were used to amplify libraries, with sample barcodes and sequencing adapters being added in the second step. Sequencing of libraries was performed on Illumina HiSeq 2500 (2x100 bp) or NovaSeq (2x150 bp). Per the original workflow: MIGEC was used to demultiplex reads and collapse the reads into UMI consensus sequences, and MiXCR was used for V(D)J alignment. Clonotypes responding to the vaccine were identified with edgeR on replicate PBMC samples, with the criteria of FDR below 0.01 and a log2 fold change above 5 up to day 15. Each bulk clonotype received a CD4 or CD8 identity based on whether the sequenced CD4 or CD8 repertoire contained that clonotype at higher abundance. Starting from the raw public reads, TCRdb applied fastp trimming at Q25, assembled clones with MiXCR and retained in-frame beta chains. Each entry merges the rows of one CDR3 protein and shows their most common DNA and genes. These V and J calls are TCRdb output, not the study's own analysis. In all, the sample holds some 300,000 distinct CDR3 sequences, and more than 3% of those were seen once. Around 22% of the sample is taken by the ten largest.

The germline V and J ends show losses of 8 bases and 8 bases respectively, and no gene match explains 17 bases of the junction. From a lookup of the germline V gene, CDR1 and CDR2 are SGHVS and FNYEAQ. The cysteine opens and the phenylalanine closes a CDR3 of 16 amino acids. Only the CDR3 DNA is retained, 48 bases long and in frame from the first base. The chain is assembled from TRBV7-6 and TRBJ2-1; 8 central bases correspond to TRBD1. The specimen was PBMCs, collected on the day of the yellow fever booster vaccination. This receptor was obtained from a man between 18 and 29 years old who received the YFV17D yellow fever vaccine. The bases read TGTGCCAGCGCAGGGGGCTTGGGGGCCACAGAGGATGAGCAGTTCTTC. This gives the protein CASAGGLGATEDEQFF.